This T cell receptor (beta chain) originates from a study of cytomegalovirus exposure and HLA in healthy donors. Both 60 Vbeta primers and 13 Jbeta primers went into the PCR. Some clones are missing from TCRdb's copy, which holds only in-frame ones; the method was immunoSEQ multiplex PCR. Of around 100,000 clones in the sample, approximately 78% were seen once. The receptor comes from a woman aged 40 to 50 in good health and CMV-seronegative. The sample consisted of PBMCs.

In nucleotides, the CDR3 is TGTGCCAGCAGCTTAGACCCAGGGGGCTATAGCAATCAGCCCCAGCATTTT. Protein product: CASSLDPGGYSNQPQHF. This chain connects TRBV7-2 to TRBJ1-5; 8 bases map to TRBD1. Looked up from germline, CDR1 is SGHTA and CDR2 is FQGNSA. Trimming took 1 base from V and 0 from J; bases not matched to a gene: 5. The CDR3 is 17 amino acids.